The clone carrying this TCR beta chain was found many times. Its matching antigen is unknown. V gave up 6 bases and J gave up 0 bases, with 9 bases separating them. This CDR3 is 13 amino acids long. The germline gives CDR1 SQVTM, CDR2 ANQGSEA. The data derive from a study of post-analysis software for immune sequencing data. The study, taken as a whole, reports: Five or six TRBV segments, including TRBV5-6, TRBV5-1 and TRBV20-1, were more frequent in patients than controls.

The TCR beta cDNA libraries contained unique molecular identifiers. With about 0.95 to 11 million T cells as the source, about half a million cDNA molecules resulted. TCRdb analysed the PCR reads with MiXCR anew, one entry per CDR3 protein. The table records roughly 700,000 distinct CDR3 sequences, just under 30% of them present only once. This rearrangement joins TRBV29-1 to TRBJ2-1; D is perhaps TRBD2 (5 bases). This receptor was identified in a girl under 18 with multiple sclerosis. The sequencing sample was made of blood. In nucleotides, the CDR3 is TGCAGCGTGGACCGGGACTCCTACAATGAGCAGTTCTTC. Protein product: CSVDRDSYNEQFF.